The 30 T cell receptor beta chains below come from one sample, sequenced in a study of beta chain features in type 1 diabetes. Expressed TCRB transcripts were sequenced, since all the RNA that had been isolated was reverse transcribed. The table came from immunoSEQ multiplex PCR; TCRdb's copy has only in-frame clones and leaves some out. This table holds hundreds of thousands of clones, 17% found once. The source material was naive CD4+ T cells from blood. Receptor source: a young woman in good health.

The chain carries TRBV5-4 and TRBJ1-2, with a weak D call TRBD1 (6 bases). Trimming cost V 0 bases and J 5 bases, with 14 bases left between them. The CDR3 runs to 15 residues. CDR1 is SGHNT, CDR2 YYREEE, per germline (reference sequence). The CDR3 nucleotides read TGTGCCAGCAGCTTGGTTGTGGGGGCCGATTATGGCTACACCTTC. Its protein product is CASSLVVGADYGYTF.

As concerns this clone: This same CDR3 is encoded by further DNA sequences in the sample. The genes are TRBV18 and TRBJ2-3; TRBD2 is a possible D gene (5 bases). Germline V CDR1 and CDR2: KGHSH, LQKENI. V was shortened by 2 bases and J by 4 bases, with 7 bases between the two germline ends. The CDR3 sequence is 13 residues long. CDR3 in amino acids: CASSPGLPDTQYF. CDR3 bases: TGTGCCAGCTCACCAGGACTCCCAGATACGCAGTATTTT.

The rearrangement uses TRBV19 and TRBJ2-3; 8 nucleotides align to TRBD2. Germline values: CDR1 LNHDA, CDR2 SQIVND (reference sequence). The CDR3 has 17 residues. V was pared by 3 bases and J by 2 bases, with 10 bases of the junction left unmatched. Written as DNA, the CDR3 is TGTGCCAGTAGTATGGTCCACTTAGCGGGAAACACAGATACGCAGTATTTT. Its translation is CASSMVHLAGNTDTQYF.

This clone was detected only a few times. This chain connects TRBV7-8 to TRBJ1-5; the D is unclear. CDR3 length: 20 amino acids. Trimming removed 5 bases at V and 0 bases at J, with 26 bases between. From germline, CDR1 is SGHVS and CDR2 FQNEAQ. CDR3 in amino acids: CASSPTRTSFGLYSNQPQHF. CDR3 DNA sequence: TGTGCCAGCAGCCCCACCCGGACTTCCTTTGGGCTATATAGCAATCAGCCCCAGCATTTT.

This clone turned up a few times. The chain uses TRBV6-6 and TRBJ1-5; D is ambiguous. Germline V gene data show CDR1 as MNHNY and CDR2 as SVGAGI (reference sequence). The length of the CDR3 is 14 residues. V lost 9 bases and J lost 1, with 13 bases in between. CDR3 sequence reads: CASTLDPSNQPQHF. CDR3 DNA sequence: TGTGCCAGTACCCTAGACCCAAGCAATCAGCCCCAGCATTTT.

This sequence joins TRBV28 and TRBJ2-3; no reliable D call. V shed 3 bases and J shed 2 bases, with 9 bases lying between them. The germline CDR1 and CDR2 sequences are MDHEN and SYDVKM. The length of the CDR3 is 14 residues. In DNA form, the CDR3 reads TGTGCCAGCAGTTTTCTTTCCCACACAGATACGCAGTATTTT. This translates into CASSFLSHTDTQYF. The full variable domain, completed using reference TRBV28 and TRBJ2-3, is DVKVTQSSRYLVKRTGEKVFLECVQDMDHENMFWYRQDPGLGLRLIYFSYDVKMKEKGDIPEGYSVSREKKERFSLILESASTNQTSMYLCASSFLSHTDTQYFGPGTRLTVL.

The DNA of the CDR3 is TGTGCCAGCAGCTTATCCCCCGACGTAGGGTACGAGCAGTACTTC. Translated, it gives CASSLSPDVGYEQYF. V gene TRBV7-2 combines with J gene TRBJ2-7; D is unresolved. V was shortened by 2 bases and J by 4 bases, with 15 bases between the two germline ends. CDR1 and CDR2 (germline): SGHTA, FQGNSA. The CDR3 is 15 amino acids.

This clone has a handful of counts. The V and J genes are TRBV5-6 and TRBJ1-5; TRBD1 aligns across 8 bases. Germline V lookup: CDR1 SGHDT, CDR2 YYEEEE. V lost 0 bases and J lost 5; bases outside the gene matches: 1. This CDR3 has 14 amino acids. The CDR3 here is CASSLEGQDQPQHF. CDR3 nucleotides: TGTGCCAGCAGCTTGGAGGGACAGGATCAGCCCCAGCATTTT. Using reference TRBV5-6 and TRBJ1-5 for the parts outside the CDR3, the full variable domain is DAGVTQSPTHLIKTRGQQVTLRCSPKSGHDTVSWYQQALGQGPQFIFQYYEEEERQRGNFPDRFSGHQFPNYSSELNVNALLLGDSALYLCASSLEGQDQPQHFGDGTRLSIL.

The chain recombines TRBV5-6 with TRBJ2-3; 9 bases agree with TRBD2. This CDR3 is 15 amino acids long. Trimming at V came to 4 bases and at J to 6 bases, leaving 9 bases not matched to a gene. CDR1 and CDR2 (germline): SGHDT, YYEEEE. CDR3 DNA: TGTGCCAGCAGCACCTTAGCGGGAGCGAGGGATACGCAGTATTTT. It translates to CASSTLAGARDTQYF.

The chain carries TRBV7-3 and TRBJ2-1; TRBD2 matches at 8 bases. J lost 4 bases, V lost 4 bases, and 9 bases had no gene match. The CDR3 is 16 residues long. The germline gives CDR1 SGHTA, CDR2 FQGTGA. The CDR3 region has the DNA TGTGCCAGCAGCTCCTTAGGGCGGGAGGTATACAATGAGCAGTTCTTC. Translated, it gives CASSSLGREVYNEQFF.

V gene TRBV7-9 combines with J gene TRBJ2-5; D gene uncertain. The J call may be mistaken, given a closer DNA end match to TRBJ2-7. The CDR3 is 14 amino acids. The germline gives CDR1 SEHNR, CDR2 FQNEAQ (reference sequence). The CDR3 DNA follows: TGTGCCAGCAGCTTAATAAGTCATGCCTACGAGCAGTACTTC. Amino acids: CASSLISHAYEQYF.

This clone was seen a few times. V is TRBV28 and J is TRBJ1-1, with D possibly being TRBD1 (6 bases). Germline CDR1 is MDHEN and CDR2 is SYDVKM. This CDR3 has 13 amino acids. V lost 6 bases to trimming and J lost 1 base, with 9 bases between them. This chain's CDR3 is CASRGHRNTEAFF. The CDR3 region has the DNA TGTGCCAGCAGGGGACACCGGAACACTGAAGCTTTCTTT.

This clone has more than one count but fewer than ten. This chain uses TRBV28 with TRBJ1-5, with 8 positions matching TRBD1. Germline V lookup: CDR1 MDHEN, CDR2 SYDVKM. The CDR3 consists of 15 residues. V shed 6 bases, J shed 2 bases, and the junction held 6 bases outside the gene matches. This CDR3 reads CASRPQGQGNQPQHF. DNA of the CDR3: TGTGCCAGCAGACCACAGGGACAGGGCAATCAGCCCCAGCATTTT.

Only a few counts were recorded for this clone. The V call is TRBV19, the J call TRBJ1-5; D is unresolved. Trimming pared 5 bases from V and 11 bases from J, leaving 10 bases between. The CDR3 spans 11 residues. Germline V gene lookup returns CDR1 LNHDA and CDR2 SQIVND (reference sequence). Here the CDR3 reads CASSERVAQHF. In DNA, the CDR3 is TGTGCCAGTAGTGAGAGGGTAGCCCAGCATTTT.

The rearrangement uses TRBV19 and TRBJ2-1, with D perhaps assigned TRBD1 or TRBD2 (5 bases each). V was pared by 3 bases and J by 9 bases, with 15 bases between. The CDR3 runs 14 residues. From germline, CDR1 is LNHDA and CDR2 SQIVND (reference sequence). The CDR3 sequence: CASSIGRGRFEQFF. The CDR3 bases are TGTGCCAGTAGTATCGGCCGGGGACGATTTGAGCAGTTCTTC.

The chain joins TRBV5-1 to TRBJ1-4; tentatively, D is TRBD1 (5 bases). CDR1 is SGHRS, CDR2 YFSETQ, per germline. The CDR3 consists of 15 residues. Trimming left V 4 bases short and J 7 bases short, with 17 bases between. This chain's CDR3 is CASSLEGASGEKLFF. CDR3 DNA sequence: TGCGCCAGCAGCCTAGAAGGGGCCAGTGGTGAAAAACTGTTTTTT.

This sequence joins TRBV14 and TRBJ1-1, with D possibly TRBD1 on 6 matching bases. This CDR3 is built from 12 residues. Trimming took off 4 bases at V and 12 bases at J, with 15 bases between the two ends. Germline-derived CDR1 and CDR2 are SGHDN and FVKESK. CDR3 DNA: TGTGCCAGCAGCCTAGGGGGGGCCGAGACTTTCTTT. Translation gives CASSLGGAETFF.

This clone has a handful of counts. The chain uses TRBV7-9 and TRBJ1-4; possible D gene TRBD1, 6 bases. Germline-derived CDR1 and CDR2 are SEHNR and FQNEAQ (reference sequence). This CDR3 is built from 16 residues. Trimming left V 1 base short and J 8 bases short, with 17 bases between. The CDR3 nucleotides are TGTGCCAGCAGCTTAGGGAGTTTGGACAGTTGGGAAAAACTGTTTTTT. As protein: CASSLGSLDSWEKLFF.

J is TRBJ1-5 and V is TRBV19; 10 nucleotides line up with TRBD1. Unmatched junction bases numbered 8, after V lost 3 bases and J lost 6 bases. CDR1 LNHDA and CDR2 SQIVND come from the germline V gene (reference sequence). This CDR3 spans 16 amino acids. The CDR3 loop reads CASSIRGQGLGQPQHF. The CDR3 coding sequence is TGTGCCAGTAGTATTCGGGGACAGGGGTTAGGTCAGCCCCAGCATTTT.

This clone turned up a few times. The chain's CDR3 is CASSMGFGGRLTQYF. In nucleotides, the CDR3 is TGTGCCAGTAGTATGGGTTTCGGCGGTAGGCTCACACAGTACTTC. This rearrangement joins TRBV19 to TRBJ2-7, with D unresolved. V was pared by 3 bases and J by 10 bases, with 22 bases between. CDR3 size: 15 residues. Per the germline V gene, CDR1 is LNHDA and CDR2 is SQIVND (reference sequence).

The chain joins TRBV6-5 to TRBJ2-7; D is possibly TRBD2 (6 bases). CDR1 and CDR2 (germline): MNHEY, SVGAGI. V was clipped by 0 bases and J by 4 bases, with 13 bases between them. The CDR3 contains 15 residues. CDR3 nucleotide sequence: TGTGCCAGCAGTTACTCGGAGGGAGAGTTATACGAGCAGTACTTC. This encodes CASSYSEGELYEQYF.

This clone has only a few counts. The rearrangement links TRBV7-9 to TRBJ2-1; a weak D match, TRBD2 (6 bases). V gave up 1 base and J gave up 9 bases, with 13 bases separating them. This CDR3 has 14 residues. Germline CDR1 and CDR2: SEHNR and FQNEAQ (reference sequence). Here the CDR3 reads CASSLGVRRGEQFF. DNA for the CDR3: TGTGCCAGCAGCTTAGGGGTTCGGAGGGGTGAGCAGTTCTTC.

The chain links TRBV28 to TRBJ1-2, with D unresolved. V was trimmed by 4 bases and J by 0 bases, leaving 6 bases between them. Germline lookup yields CDR1 MDHEN and CDR2 SYDVKM. The CDR3 covers 13 residues. The chain's CDR3 is CASSSQPNYGYTF. The CDR3 coding sequence is TGTGCCAGCAGTTCCCAGCCTAACTATGGCTACACCTTC.

This clone was recorded a few times. The chain employs TRBV28 and TRBJ2-5; maybe TRBD1 (6 bases). TRBJ2-7 explains the end of the DNA better; the J call may be wrong. Germline CDR1 and CDR2: MDHEN and SYDVKM. The CDR3 extends over 15 amino acids. The CDR3 nucleotides are TGTGCCAGCAGACTTTCAGGGGCCAGGACCTACGAGCAGTACTTC. Protein sequence: CASRLSGARTYEQYF.

The chain is built from TRBV18 and TRBJ1-4, with TRBD1 matching over 7 bases. The germline V gene encodes CDR1 KGHSH and CDR2 LQKENI. The CDR3 is 15 residues long. Trimming took 2 bases from V and 6 from J; bases not matched to a gene: 6. This chain's CDR3 is CASSPNQGGYEKLFF. The DNA for the CDR3 is TGTGCCAGCTCACCAAACCAGGGGGGATATGAAAAACTGTTTTTT.

The chain has TRBV5-1 and TRBJ1-5; D is ambiguous. The CDR3 totals 14 residues. V was cut by 1 base and J by 7 bases, with 12 bases left in between. From germline, CDR1 is SGHRS and CDR2 YFSETQ. The CDR3 region has the DNA TGCGCCAGCAGCTTGACGGGAGGGCCCCAGCCCCAGCATTTT. The encoded protein is CASSLTGGPQPQHF.

V is TRBV7-2 and J is TRBJ2-7; D perhaps matches TRBD1 (5 bases). This CDR3 has 12 residues. CDR1 and CDR2 (germline): SGHTA, FQGNSA. With 5 bases removed from V and 10 bases from J, the gap between germline ends came to 15 bases. CDR3 nucleotide sequence: TGTGCCAGCAGCCGCGGTCAGGGCTTTCAGTACTTC. Translation gives CASSRGQGFQYF.

The chain joins TRBV7-9 to TRBJ2-5; 10 bases align to TRBD1. Germline loops: CDR1 SEHNR, CDR2 FQNEAQ (reference sequence). Trimming at V came to 3 bases and at J to 2 bases, leaving 3 bases not matched to a gene. CDR3 length: 15 residues. CDR3 in amino acids: CASSFRGQGQETQYF. The CDR3 DNA reads TGTGCCAGCAGCTTCCGGGGACAGGGGCAAGAGACCCAGTACTTC.

A few counts support this clone. The chain couples TRBV7-9 to TRBJ1-2; TRBD1 aligns across 7 bases. The CDR3 runs 14 residues. Losses at the gene ends were 4 bases for V and 8 bases for J; bases not matched to a gene: 10. Germline V gene sequence: CDR1 SEHNR, CDR2 FQNEAQ (reference sequence). CDR3 DNA sequence: TGTGCCAGCAGCTCCAGGGAGGGGGCGAAAGGCTACACCTTC. Translation gives CASSSREGAKGYTF.

This clone was counted a few times. V gene TRBV28 combines with J gene TRBJ2-7, with D perhaps matching TRBD2 (7 bases). The germline CDR1 and CDR2 sequences are MDHEN and SYDVKM. Between the trimmed V and J ends, which lost 3 bases and 1 base, there was a span of 10 bases. This CDR3 has 14 amino acids. In DNA form, the CDR3 reads TGTGCCAGCAGTTTGCGGGGGCCGTCCTACGAGCAGTACTTC. Its protein product is CASSLRGPSYEQYF.